This T cell receptor (beta chain) comes out of a study of cytomegalovirus exposure and HLA in healthy donors. Every donor was a healthy person donating bone marrow. Broader study findings: Because they were indistinguishable, some V segments, including TRBV6-2 and TRBV6-3, were excluded. Presence/absence analyses supposed approximately even sequencing depth among donors. Productive status was seen about 87% or about 30% of the time for most TCR beta V segments in an earlier analysis.

PCR used 60 Vbeta primers and 13 Jbeta primers. The method was immunoSEQ multiplex PCR; TCRdb's version includes in-frame clones alone and lacks a portion of them. Here the sample spans about 170,000 clones, roughly 84% being singletons. The CDR3 is 14 amino acids. V was pared by 5 bases and J by 7 bases, with 7 bases of the junction left unmatched. Germline V gene data show CDR1 as MGHDK and CDR2 as SYGVNS. This clone was seen a handful of times. The antigen remains undetermined. The chain links TRBV25-1 to TRBJ1-1, with 10 bases identical to TRBD1. The source material was PBMCs. This clonotype was obtained from a male donor in good health and CMV-seronegative. The CDR3: CASSPDRGRDEAFF. In DNA, the CDR3 is TGTGCCAGCAGTCCCGACAGGGGGCGGGATGAAGCTTTCTTT.